The 21 T cell receptor beta chains below were found in one sample sequenced in a study of beta chain features in type 1 diabetes. Expressed TCRB transcripts were sequenced after all isolated RNA was converted to cDNA. Sequenced by immunoSEQ multiplex PCR; TCRdb stores in-frame clones only, minus some. The sample shows 35,000 or so clones, roughly 67% of them seen only once. Sequencing used Tregs from blood. The source of these receptors is a woman aged 25-40 years in good health.

The V gene is TRBV7-9, the J gene TRBJ2-7, with 10 bases lining up with TRBD2. The CDR3 extends over 15 amino acids. Germline-derived CDR1 and CDR2 are SEHNR and FQNEAQ (reference sequence). The V gene end was trimmed by 6 bases and the J gene end by 0 bases; junction bases not matched to a gene: 5. DNA of the CDR3: TGTGCCAGCAGAGAGATAGCGGGAGGCTCCTACGAGCAGTACTTC. It encodes CASREIAGGSYEQYF.

This clone was picked up a small number of times. The V and J genes are TRBV5-5 and TRBJ2-1; 8 bases are shared with TRBD1. CDR1 SGHKS and CDR2 YYEKEE come from the germline V gene (reference sequence). The ends lost 4 bases at V and 3 bases at J; junction bases unmatched: 6. The CDR3 covers 15 residues. The CDR3 protein is CASSVQGANYNEQFF. The CDR3 nucleotides are TGTGCCAGCAGCGTCCAGGGGGCCAACTACAATGAGCAGTTCTTC.

This chain uses TRBV7-6 with TRBJ2-5, with D possibly being TRBD2 (5 bases). The CDR3 loop spans 14 amino acids. Germline V gives CDR1 SGHVS, CDR2 FNYEAQ. Trimming cost V 3 bases and J 2 bases, with 10 bases left between them. CDR3 protein: CASSFSPGQETQYF. CDR3 DNA sequence: TGTGCCAGCAGCTTCTCTCCGGGGCAAGAGACCCAGTACTTC.

The rearrangement joins TRBV5-1 to TRBJ2-1, with 8 bases matching TRBD2. CDR1 SGHRS and CDR2 YFSETQ come from the germline V gene. The CDR3 loop spans 15 amino acids. Unmatched junction bases numbered 10, after V lost 4 bases and J lost 7 bases. The CDR3 sequence is CASSPGTSSGNEQFF. CDR3 DNA sequence: TGCGCCAGCAGCCCCGGGACTAGTTCGGGTAATGAGCAGTTCTTC.

The gene calls are TRBV29-1 and TRBJ2-7; TRBD2 matches at 14 bases. CDR1 is SQVTM and CDR2 is ANQGSEA in the germline V gene. V was clipped by 5 bases and J by 5 bases; unmatched bases: 5. This CDR3 has 14 amino acids. CDR3 sequence reads: CSVMGTSGRHEQYF. In nucleotides, the CDR3 is TGCAGCGTTATGGGGACTAGCGGGAGACACGAGCAGTACTTC.

The rearrangement joins TRBV10-3 to TRBJ2-3, with 10 bases aligning to TRBD2. This CDR3 comprises 16 residues. Germline loops: CDR1 ENHRY, CDR2 SYGVKD. V lost 0 bases and J lost 8; bases outside the gene matches: 8. The CDR3 sequence: CAISESRRTSGPTQYF. The CDR3 bases are TGTGCCATCAGTGAGTCGCGGAGGACTAGCGGACCTACGCAGTATTTT.

The chain is built from TRBV15 and TRBJ1-5; the D gene is possibly TRBD1 (5 bases). CDR3 length: 16 amino acids. Trimming stripped 1 base from V and 2 bases from J, with 12 bases between. Germline CDR1 is LNHNV and CDR2 is YYDKDF (reference sequence). The CDR3 nucleotides read TGTGCCACCAGCAGAGTACTGGGGGGTGGCAATCAGCCCCAGCATTTT. Amino acids: CATSRVLGGGNQPQHF.

This clone was seen a handful of times. The chain uses TRBV29-1 and TRBJ2-6; 9 nucleotides match TRBD1. Germline CDR1 and CDR2: SQVTM and ANQGSEA. CDR3 length: 14 amino acids. J was trimmed by 2 bases and V by 6 bases; bases with no gene match: 2. The CDR3 is CSVRTGAGANVLTF. In DNA, the CDR3 is TGCAGCGTACGGACAGGGGCTGGGGCCAACGTCCTGACTTTC.

CDR3 sequence reads: CASTGGSSYNSPLHF. As DNA, the CDR3 is TGTGCCTCTACAGGGGGCAGCTCCTATAATTCACCCCTCCACTTT. This chain joins TRBV30 and TRBJ1-6, with TRBD1 identical over 9 bases. The CDR3 covers 15 residues. Germline V gene lookup returns CDR1 GTSNPN and CDR2 SVGIG (reference sequence). The V segment lost 7 bases and the J segment 0 bases; nucleotides outside the gene matches: 4.

In the case of this clone: One junction end does not reproduce the germline sequence, and a read error may be involved. This specimen includes other DNA sequences encoding the same CDR3. The V gene is TRBV7-2, the J gene TRBJ1-2, with 7 bases matching TRBD1. Germline V gene sequence: CDR1 SGHTA, CDR2 FQGNSA. This CDR3 has 13 residues. The CDR3 coding sequence is TGCGCCAGCCCCCGCACAGGGGACTATGGCTACACCTTC. Protein product: CASPRTGDYGYTF.

The CDR3 loop is CAPRRDTATGELFF. The CDR3 DNA follows: TGTGCCCCCCGCCGGGACACCGCCACCGGGGAGCTGTTTTTT. This chain links TRBV2 with TRBJ2-2, with a weak D call TRBD1 (6 bases). Trimming stripped 11 bases from V and 4 bases from J, with 17 bases between. The length of the CDR3 is 14 residues. Germline V gene lookup returns CDR1 SNHLY and CDR2 FYNNEI.

The chain links TRBV7-9 to TRBJ2-1, with 11 positions matching TRBD2. Per germline, CDR1 SEHNR and CDR2 FQNEAQ (reference sequence). V was pared by 4 bases and J by 6 bases, with 8 bases of the junction left unmatched. The CDR3 spans 16 residues. CDR3 DNA sequence: TGTGCCAGCAGCTGGGTGGGCCTAGCGGGAGGCAATGAGCAGTTCTTC. It codes for CASSWVGLAGGNEQFF.

The chain joins TRBV4-3 to TRBJ2-6, with D possibly TRBD2 on 6 matching bases. Trimming shortened V by 2 bases and J by 0 bases, and 11 bases separated the two germline ends. The germline V gene encodes CDR1 LGHNA and CDR2 YSLEER. This CDR3 has 17 residues. CDR3 in DNA: TGCGCCAGCAGCCAACATGCGGGGAGCTCTGGGGCCAACGTCCTGACTTTC. Residues: CASSQHAGSSGANVLTF.

In DNA, the CDR3 is TGTGCCAGCAGACATAGCGGGTATACCTACAATGAGCAGTTCTTC. The encoded protein is CASRHSGYTYNEQFF. V and J are TRBV7-9 and TRBJ2-1; TRBD2 aligns across 7 bases. The CDR3 consists of 15 residues. The germline V gene encodes CDR1 SEHNR and CDR2 FQNEAQ (reference sequence). J was trimmed by 2 bases and V by 6 bases; bases with no gene match: 7.

A single count supports this clone. The V gene is TRBV15, the J gene TRBJ2-1; TRBD2 matches 12 bases. There are 21 residues in the CDR3. CDR1 and CDR2 from the germline V gene are LNHNV and YYDKDF (reference sequence). V gave up 5 bases and J gave up 1 base; unmatched junction bases: 18. The CDR3 nucleotides are TGTGCCACCAGCCGTCGATTTCCGGGACTAGCGGGTAATAGGTCCTACAATGAGCAGTTCTTC. Encoded protein: CATSRRFPGLAGNRSYNEQFF.

The chain carries TRBV7-9 and TRBJ1-1, with D perhaps TRBD1 (5 bases). V lost 2 bases and J lost 4, with 17 bases in between. CDR1 is SEHNR and CDR2 is FQNEAQ in the germline V gene (reference sequence). The CDR3 length is 16 residues. CDR3 coding DNA: TGTGCCAGCAGCTTAAGGTCTAGCGGGGGTCGCACTGAAGCTTTCTTT. This translates into CASSLRSSGGRTEAFF. The variable domain in full, completed from reference TRBV7-9 and TRBJ1-1, reads DTGVSQNPRHKITKRGQNVTFRCDPISEHNRLYWYRQTLGQGPEFLTYFQNEAQLEKSRLLSDRFSAERPKGSFSTLEIQRTEQGDSAMYLCASSLRSSGGRTEAFFGQGTRLTVV.

The chain couples TRBV5-1 to TRBJ2-7; tentatively, D is TRBD2 (7 bases). Deletions cut 4 bases from V and 2 bases from J, with 10 bases between. The germline V gene has CDR1 SGHRS and CDR2 YFSETQ. The CDR3 sequence is 13 residues long. CDR3: CASSGGDTYEQYF. CDR3 nucleotide sequence: TGCGCCAGCAGCGGGGGGGACACCTACGAGCAGTACTTC.

The J gene is TRBJ2-3, the V gene TRBV2; the match to TRBD2 covers 9 bases. Germline CDR1 is SNHLY and CDR2 is FYNNEI. The CDR3 length is 14 residues. Germline trimming cut 6 bases from V and 4 bases from J; bases unmatched to any gene: 5. In DNA form, the CDR3 reads TGTGCCAGCAGGATAGCGGGAGCGCCAGATACGCAGTATTTT. Encoded protein: CASRIAGAPDTQYF. Supplemented by reference TRBV2 and TRBJ2-3, the full variable domain reads EPEVTQTPSHQVTQMGQEVILRCVPISNHLYFYWYRQILGQKVEFLVSFYNNEISEKSEIFDDQFSVERPDGSNFTLKIRSTKLEDSAMYFCASRIAGAPDTQYFGPGTRLTVL.

The chain employs TRBV5-1 and TRBJ2-5, with 9 nucleotides matching TRBD1. The J call is in doubt because the DNA end fits TRBJ2-7 better. Germline-derived CDR1 and CDR2 are SGHRS and YFSETQ. The CDR3 contains 15 residues. CDR3 nucleotides: TGCGCCAGCAGCAACGGACAGGGGAGCTCCTACGAGCAGTACTTC. This codes for CASSNGQGSSYEQYF.

Worth noting for this clone: The germline gene is not matched at one end of the junction; a read error may be the cause. The rearrangement links TRBV7-7 to TRBJ2-1; D is unclear. The CDR3 consists of 13 residues. Germline V gene data show CDR1 as SSHAT and CDR2 as FNYEAQ (reference sequence). CDR3 sequence (DNA): TGTGCTAGCAGCTTAGACCTCGGTGATGAGCAGTTCTTC. Its protein product is CASSLDLGDEQFF.

The genes are TRBV4-3 and TRBJ1-2, with D perhaps TRBD1 (5 bases). Trimming left V 0 bases short and J 1 base short, with 12 bases between. This CDR3 comprises 16 residues. CDR1 is LGHNA, CDR2 YSLEER, per germline. The DNA for the CDR3 is TGCGCCAGCAGCCAAGATCACAGGAAAAGTAACTATGGCTACACCTTC. Translating it yields CASSQDHRKSNYGYTF.